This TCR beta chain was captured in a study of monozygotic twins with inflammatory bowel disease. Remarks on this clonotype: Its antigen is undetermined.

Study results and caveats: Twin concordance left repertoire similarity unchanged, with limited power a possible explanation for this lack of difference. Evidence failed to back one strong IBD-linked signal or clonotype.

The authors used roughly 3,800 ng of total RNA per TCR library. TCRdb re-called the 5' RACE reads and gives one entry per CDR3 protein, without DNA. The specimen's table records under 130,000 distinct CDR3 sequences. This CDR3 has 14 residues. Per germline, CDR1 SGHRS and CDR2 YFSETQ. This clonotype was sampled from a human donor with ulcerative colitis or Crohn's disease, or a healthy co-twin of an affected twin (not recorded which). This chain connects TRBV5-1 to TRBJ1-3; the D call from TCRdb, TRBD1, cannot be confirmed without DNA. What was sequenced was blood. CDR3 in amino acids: CASSSGQSGNTIYF.